This entry concerns a single TCR beta chain. In TCRdb, the RACE reads were re-called with MiXCR into one record per CDR3 protein. The sample holds about 180,000 distinct CDR3 sequences, almost 30% seen once. This specimen belongs to a study of human T cells and chemical hapten exposure. Looking at the study overall: Donors were sensitized with 2% DPC on the upper inner arm. There were weekly diphenylcyclopropenone doses to the scalp for patients throughout the roughly 24-week study. The variation in per-sample TCR yields arose mainly from small differences in pooled library volumes.

Time point defined: pre-sensitization, week 0. Stated treatment: therapeutic diphenylcyclopropenone sensitization with weekly scalp DPC. Trimming took 10 bases from V and 4 from J, leaving 19 bases between them. The CDR3 covers 14 residues. The germline V gene encodes CDR1 MNHNY and CDR2 SVGAGI (reference sequence). The rearrangement joins TRBV6-6 to TRBJ1-1; D not resolved. The origin of this receptor is a woman younger than 45 with alopecia areata. Some clones in this sample may be carry-over from other donors' samples. The source was whole blood, collected in connection with sensitization to the hapten diphenylcyclopropenone (DPC). CDR3 in amino acids: CATNPMGGFTEAFF. The CDR3 bases are TGTGCCACCAACCCGATGGGAGGGTTCACTGAAGCTTTCTTT.